This T cell receptor (beta chain) was recovered during a study of blood T cell repertoires in COVID-19. In the study overall: Sites across the United States, Italy and Spain contributed samples from acute and convalescent COVID-19.

The germline V gene encodes CDR1 SGHTA and CDR2 FQGNSA. CDR3 length: 16 amino acids. V was clipped by 1 base and J by 8 bases; unmatched bases: 6. Assay used: immunoSEQ multiplex PCR; TCRdb lists only in-frame clones, some missing. The sample lists approximately 80,000 clones; roughly four fifths were seen once. This clone was picked up a small number of times. The TCR originated in a man aged 55 to 70 with acute or convalescent COVID-19. The sequencing input was peripheral blood. The chain has TRBV7-2 and TRBJ2-1, with 12 nucleotides matching TRBD2. The CDR3, as DNA: TGTGCCAGCAGCTTAGGCCTAGCGGGGGGGCGGGATGAGCAGTTCTTC. It translates to CASSLGLAGGRDEQFF.